This T cell receptor (beta chain) was found in a study of cytomegalovirus exposure and HLA in healthy donors. Study findings and constraints: By a later analysis, the bulk of CMV-associated TCR beta chains appeared HLA-restricted. Researchers catalogued about 160 TCR beta chains as cytomegalovirus-associated. A cluster of highly shared sequence variants was likely a sequencing artifact.

PCR amplification relied on 60 Vbeta primers (plus 13 Jbeta primers). The protocol was immunoSEQ multiplex PCR, while the TCRdb copy is restricted to in-frame clones and leaves out a portion. Here the sample spans 200,000 or so clones, 84% being singletons. With regard to this clone: Its cognate antigen is unknown.

The germline CDR1 and CDR2 sequences are SGHDT and YYEEEE. The CDR3 totals 16 residues. V was cut by 4 bases and J by 7 bases, with 20 bases left in between. The receptor's source is a boy younger than 18 in good health and CMV-seronegative. The chain has TRBV5-6 and TRBJ1-4; possibly TRBD1 for D (5 bases). Sequenced sample: PBMCs. Written as DNA, the CDR3 is TGTGCCAGCAGCGAGGTGGGTCAGGGCTTTGGTGAAAAACTGTTTTTT. As protein: CASSEVGQGFGEKLFF.